This TCR beta chain was retrieved from a study of identical twins. Healthy Caucasians, and only they, were the donors. V shed 4 bases and J shed 2 bases, with 10 bases lying between them. The CDR3 runs to 14 residues. Germline CDR1 reads KGHDR; CDR2 reads SFDVKD. Turning to this clonotype: The antigen remains unidentified.

Study-wide findings and caveats: Cross-sectional statistics underpinned the conclusions; the same donors were not followed.

From the 5' RACE reads, TCRdb called clonotypes with MiXCR, one entry per CDR3 protein. The sample shows a few hundred thousand distinct CDR3 sequences, approximately 17% of them seen only once. V gene TRBV24-1 combines with J gene TRBJ2-5; D possibly corresponds to TRBD2 (6 bases). Sample: naive T cells sorted from blood. This sequence originates from a middle-aged man in good health. The DNA for the CDR3 is TGTGCCACCAGTGAAAGACGGGGGCAAGAGACCCAGTACTTC. Translation gives CATSERRGQETQYF.